This TCR beta chain was recovered during a study of T cell changes during pregnancy in multiple sclerosis. Germline lookup yields CDR1 SGHTA and CDR2 FQGNSA. The CDR3 contains 15 residues. Between the trimmed V and J ends, which lost 5 bases and 0 bases, there was a span of 14 bases. Here immunoSEQ multiplex PCR was the method, and the copy in TCRdb shows in-frame clones only, minus some. The profile covers approximately 69,000 clones, with about 94% appearing a single time and around 0.6% taken by the ten largest. The TCR originated in a female donor with multiple sclerosis, enrolled in a pregnancy study. The specimen comprised peripheral blood, sampled in the third trimester of pregnancy. The V gene is TRBV7-2, the J gene TRBJ2-7, with D possibly TRBD2 on 5 matching bases. In DNA form, the CDR3 reads TGTGCCAGCAGCGTTCAGGACGGACTCTCCTACGAGCAGTACTTC. Translated, it gives CASSVQDGLSYEQYF. The variable domain in full, completed from reference TRBV7-2 and TRBJ2-7, reads GAGVSQSPSNKVTEKGKDVELRCDPISGHTALYWYRQSLGQGLEFLIYFQGNSAPDKSGLPSDRFSAERTGGSVSTLTIQRTQQEDSAVYLCASSVQDGLSYEQYFGPGTRLTVT.